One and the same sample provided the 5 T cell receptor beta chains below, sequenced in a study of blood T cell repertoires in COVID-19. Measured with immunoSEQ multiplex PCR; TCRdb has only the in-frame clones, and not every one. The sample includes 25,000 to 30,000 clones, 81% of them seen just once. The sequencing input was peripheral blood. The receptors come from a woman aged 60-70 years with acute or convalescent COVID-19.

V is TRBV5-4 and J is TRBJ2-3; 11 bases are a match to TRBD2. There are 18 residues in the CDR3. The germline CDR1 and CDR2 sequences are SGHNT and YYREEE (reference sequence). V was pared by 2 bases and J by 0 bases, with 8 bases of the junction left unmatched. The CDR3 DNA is TGTGCCAGCAGCTTTGGAGGGGTAGCGGGGGGGAGCACAGATACGCAGTATTTT. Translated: CASSFGGVAGGSTDTQYF.

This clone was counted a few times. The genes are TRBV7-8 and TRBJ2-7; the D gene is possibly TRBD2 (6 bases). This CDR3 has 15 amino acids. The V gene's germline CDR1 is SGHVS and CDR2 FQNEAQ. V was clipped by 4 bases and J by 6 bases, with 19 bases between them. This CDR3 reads CASSSLRTEGVEQYF. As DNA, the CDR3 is TGTGCCAGCAGCTCCCTTAGGACGGAGGGAGTCGAGCAGTACTTC.

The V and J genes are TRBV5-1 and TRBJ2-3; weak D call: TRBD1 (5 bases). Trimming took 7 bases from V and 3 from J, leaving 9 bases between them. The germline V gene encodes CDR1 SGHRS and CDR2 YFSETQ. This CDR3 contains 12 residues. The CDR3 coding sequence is TGCGCCAGCGGGGCAACAACAGATACGCAGTATTTT. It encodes CASGATTDTQYF.

CDR3 in DNA: TGTGCCAGCAGCCTAGACCCCCCTAGCGGGGGGGCGGTATTGAGCACAGATACGCAGTATTTT. Residues: CASSLDPPSGGAVLSTDTQYF. The chain uses TRBV7-6 and TRBJ2-3, with TRBD2 identical over 12 bases. Germline-derived CDR1 and CDR2 are SGHVS and FNYEAQ. V gave up 5 bases and J gave up 0 bases; unmatched junction bases: 18. The CDR3 runs to 21 residues.

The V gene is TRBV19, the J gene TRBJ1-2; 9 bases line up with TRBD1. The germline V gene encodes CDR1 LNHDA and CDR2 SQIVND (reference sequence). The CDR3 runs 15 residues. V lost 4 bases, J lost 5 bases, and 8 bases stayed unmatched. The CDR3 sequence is CASSKLGTGYYGYTF. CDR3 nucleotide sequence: TGTGCCAGTAGTAAATTAGGGACAGGGTATTATGGCTACACCTTC.